Included here is one T cell receptor beta chain sequence, with context. Which antigen it targets is not known. Base qualities are not recorded, but no much larger clone differs from it by a single base. The cysteine opens and the phenylalanine closes a CDR3 of 14 amino acids. Just the 42-base CDR3 DNA is kept, in frame starting at base 1. Trimming at the junction amounts to 0 bases on V and 6 bases on J, and the germline ends lie 9 bases apart. Per the germline V gene (reference sequence), MNHNY is the CDR1 and SVGAGI is the CDR2. This record comes from a study of shared clonotypes between healthy human individuals (dated by TCRdb to 2020 to 2021). Regarding the complete study: Three men and a couple of women, aged 18 to 49 years, made up the cohort. To estimate repertoire size and how much clonotypes are shared between individuals, the study performed deep sequencing of blood TCR repertoires from about five healthy adults. Between about 0.8 and 9 billion PBMCs per donor were obtained by leukapheresis. Different laboratories and diverse techniques were used to prepare libraries and sequence TCR repertoires, to increase sequencing depth and limit assay-specific biases. Overall study outcomes, separate from this receptor: Based on pairwise subsampling, the degree of clonotype sharing among donors was expected to be affected by sequencing depth. Only blood was sampled, and tissue TCR repertoires likely differ from those in blood. Because the study included a small number of donors, the genetic and exposure-history diversity represented was limited.

Donors were healthy HIV-negative adults with no recently reported acute infections or vaccinations. Every donor was a Caucasian adult residing in Nashville, Tennessee, USA. For unsorted samples, 70 million to 95 million PBMCs were counted, and genomic DNA was extracted using the QIAamp DNA Blood Mini kit. Blood was collected by leukapheresis, and PBMCs were isolated by Ficoll-Histopaque density gradient centrifugation and then cryopreserved in liquid nitrogen vapor phase. TCR CDR3 regions were amplified from genomic DNA by multiplex PCR using the deep immunoSEQ assay. Extracted genomic DNA from each cell subset was spread evenly across all wells of several immunoSEQ 96-well plates, with each plate serving as a replicate. For unsorted PBMC, 250 to 350 ng of genomic DNA, equivalent to about 30,000 T cell genomes, went into each replicate PCR. Ten immunoSEQ deep assay plates were used to sequence the unsorted PBMC genomic DNA. Purified libraries were measured with a Qubit 3.0 fluorometer, size-checked on a Bioanalyzer 2100, and measured again with the KAPA Library Quantification kit. Every immunoSEQ 96-well plate was sequenced on a separate single-read 150-cycle Illumina NextSeq 550 flow cell. Regarding the original processing steps: Because the immunoSEQ output included only junctional sequences and no quality scores, the filtering could not be the same as the filtering used for full-length reads. To assign V/J genes and CDR3, sequences were annotated against IMGT germline references using PyIR, a Python wrapper for IgBLAST v1.9. Reads were removed for weak V/J assignments (E-value above 1e-6), missing CDR3, stop codons, out-of-frame junctions, or ambiguous translated residues. V3J clonotypes were defined by identical inferred V gene, J gene, and CDR3 amino acid sequence. The percentage overlap between two repertoires was calculated by dividing the number of shared unique clonotypes by the size of the smaller repertoire. Repertoire richness was assessed with RTK rarefaction, the Chao1 estimator, and Recon v2.1 estimates of unobserved clonotypes. TCRdb re-hosts the immuneACCESS table, in-frame sequences only. Its copies lack some clones; in the studies checked, an unresolved V gene accounts for under half of them, and the cause for the rest is not known. The V and J calls and clone size come from that table; D and trimming were worked out from the DNA. For this sample there are 490,000 or so clones; over 60% appear just once. The top ten clones comprise approximately 13% of the sample.

Sequenced material: PBMCs. Rearrangement joined TRBV6-6 to TRBJ2-1; the D assignment is uncertain and may be TRBD1 or TRBD2, with 5 bases supporting each. This receptor was obtained from a woman aged 40 to 50 in good health. Some clones in this sample may be carry-over from other donors' samples. The CDR3 protein: CASSYSSGTNEQFF. The DNA sequence is given as TGTGCCAGCAGTTACTCGTCGGGGACCAATGAGCAGTTCTTC.